Included here is one TCR beta chain sequence, with context. The antigen is undetermined. The data originate from a study of shared clonotypes between healthy human individuals. Study conclusions and caveats: Sampling used blood alone; tissue repertoires probably differ.

CDR3 size: 15 residues. Germline V gene lookup returns CDR1 SGHVS and CDR2 FQNEAQ. V was cut by 2 bases and J by 3 bases, with 14 bases left in between. Original data processing: Junction-only sequences without quality scores came from ImmunoSEQ, so filtering differed. Sequencing was performed with immunoSEQ multiplex PCR; in TCRdb, only in-frame clones are kept and a portion is missing. That table is the source of V, J and clone size, and D and trimming were worked out from the DNA. This table has over a million clones, roughly 70% appearing once. Sequencing was done on a sample of memory CD4+ T cells sorted from blood. Subset defined: CD45RA-negative fraction. The source of this sequence is a man aged 18 to 29 in good health. The chain recombines TRBV7-8 with TRBJ2-7; D possibly corresponds to TRBD2 (5 bases). Written as DNA, the CDR3 is TGTGCCAGCAGCTTATCCCACACGGGGATCTACGAGCAGTACTTC. It encodes CASSLSHTGIYEQYF.